This T cell receptor beta chain was captured in a study of cytomegalovirus exposure and HLA in healthy donors. Study context: Some 85 million unique TCRs from HLA-typed donors were held in an early data release. Overall study results and limits: Only CMV serostatus was available as immune exposure information. In a later analysis, TCR association rates varied by HLA locus: DRB1 most, HLA-C fewest.

Germline V gene lookup returns CDR1 WSHSY and CDR2 SAAADI. V was clipped by 8 bases and J by 5 bases; unmatched bases: 4. The CDR3 spans 12 residues. The PCR contained 60 Vbeta and 13 Jbeta primers. Data came from immunoSEQ multiplex PCR; TCRdb stores just in-frame clones and leaves some out. The sample yields 100,000 or so clones, 70% to 80% seen once. Concerning this clone: What it binds is unknown.

This chain connects TRBV10-2 to TRBJ2-7, with TRBD1 matching over 9 bases. This clonotype originated in a female donor in good health and CMV-seropositive. Sequenced input: PBMCs. The CDR3 spells CASGGQGDEQYF. The CDR3 DNA is TGCGCCAGCGGGGGACAGGGAGACGAGCAGTACTTC.